The following is a T cell receptor beta chain sequence with its context. These data originate in a study of cytotoxic CD8 clonotypes in ibrutinib-treated CLL. Study as a whole: Among the patients, around ten presented as relapsed/refractory and around 15 as treatment-naive; approximately 17 showed unmutated IGHV.

Repertoires were generated with immunoSEQ multiplex PCR, while TCRdb's copy carries only in-frame clones and drops some. The sample carries roughly 200,000 clones, around 75% recorded once. This material consisted of PBMCs, taken after 12 months of ibrutinib treatment. The sequence was obtained from a human donor with chronic lymphocytic leukemia.

CDR3 sequence: CASSLGEGAFF. CDR3 nucleotide sequence: TGCGCCAGCAGCTTGGGGGAGGGAGCTTTCTTT. V usage is TRBV5-1 and J usage is TRBJ1-1; D gene ambiguous. This CDR3 is built from 11 residues. Per the germline V gene, CDR1 is SGHRS and CDR2 is YFSETQ. Trimming took 0 bases from V and 10 from J, leaving 7 bases between them.